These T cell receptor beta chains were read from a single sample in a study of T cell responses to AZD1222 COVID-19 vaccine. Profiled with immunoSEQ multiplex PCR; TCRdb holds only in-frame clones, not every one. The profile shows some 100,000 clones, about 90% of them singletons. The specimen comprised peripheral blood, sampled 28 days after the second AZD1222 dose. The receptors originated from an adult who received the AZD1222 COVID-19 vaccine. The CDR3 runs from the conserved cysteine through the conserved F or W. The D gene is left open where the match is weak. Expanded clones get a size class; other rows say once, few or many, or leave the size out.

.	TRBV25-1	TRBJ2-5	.	TGTGCCAGCAGTGTCCAAGAGACCCAGTACTTC	CASSVQETQYF
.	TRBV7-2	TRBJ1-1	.	TGTGCCAGCAGCACCGTTATGGGGGGCACTGAAGCTTTCTTT	CASSTVMGGTEAFF
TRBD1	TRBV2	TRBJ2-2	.	TGTGCCAGCAGAGGACAGGGTGTGAACACCGGGGAGCTGTTTTTT	CASRGQGVNTGELFF
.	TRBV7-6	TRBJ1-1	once	TGTGCCAGCAGCGGCCTATTCGGGGGACGGAACACTGAAGCTTTCTTT	CASSGLFGGRNTEAFF
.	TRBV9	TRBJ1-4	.	TGTGCCAGCAGCCGAGGGGGGGCTAATGAAAAACTGTTTTTT	CASSRGGANEKLFF
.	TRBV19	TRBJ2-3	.	TGTGCCAGTAGCGAGCAAGAAGGCACAGATACGCAGTATTTT	CASSEQEGTDTQYF
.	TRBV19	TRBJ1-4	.	TGTGCCAGTAGTATAGGTCCAACTAATGAAAAACTGTTTTTT	CASSIGPTNEKLFF
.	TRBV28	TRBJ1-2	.	TGTGCCAGCAGTTTACAGACACCCGGCATCTACACCTTC	CASSLQTPGIYTF
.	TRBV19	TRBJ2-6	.	TGTGCCAGTAAATCTGGGGCCAACGTCCTGACTTTC	CASKSGANVLTF
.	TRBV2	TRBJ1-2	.	TGTGCCAGCAGTGGGTCCTCATATGGCTACACCTTC	CASSGSSYGYTF
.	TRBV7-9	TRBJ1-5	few	TGTGCCAGCAGCCCCGGGGGGGGCAATCAGCCCCAGCATTTT	CASSPGGGNQPQHF
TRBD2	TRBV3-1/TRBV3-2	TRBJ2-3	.	TGTGCCAGCAGCCAAGATCTAGCGGTCCCCTCGCAGTATTTT	CASSQDLAVPSQYF
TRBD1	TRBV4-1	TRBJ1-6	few	TGCGCCAGCAGCCCTCCTCCACAGGGGCCGGGTAATTCACCCCTCCACTTT	CASSPPPQGPGNSPLHF
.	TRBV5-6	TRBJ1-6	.	TGTGCCAGCAGCTGGGGGACGGTTAATTCACCCCTCCACTTT	CASSWGTVNSPLHF
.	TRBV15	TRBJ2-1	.	TGTGCCACCAGCAGAGATCCAACGGTCGGTGAGCAGTTCTTC	CATSRDPTVGEQFF
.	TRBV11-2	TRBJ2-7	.	TGTGCCAGCAGCCCCCAGGGCCCCTACGAGCAGTACTTC	CASSPQGPYEQYF
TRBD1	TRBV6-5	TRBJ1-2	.	TGTGCCAGCAGTAAGCGGACAGGGGAGGGCTACACCTTC	CASSKRTGEGYTF
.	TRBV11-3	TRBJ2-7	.	TGTGCCAGCAGCTTAGAGGCGGGAACGGGCTACGAGCAGTACTTC	CASSLEAGTGYEQYF
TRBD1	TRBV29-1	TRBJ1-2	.	TGCAGCGCCGTGACCGACAGGGGGAACTATGGCTACACCTTC	CSAVTDRGNYGYTF
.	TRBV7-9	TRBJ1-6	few	TGTGCCAGCAGCCGCTCGCAGGGACATAATTCACCCCTCCACTTT	CASSRSQGHNSPLHF
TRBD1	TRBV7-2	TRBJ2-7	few	TGTGCCAGCAGCTTAGCGAACGACAGGGGGCCACTGTCCTACGAGCAGTACTTC	CASSLANDRGPLSYEQYF
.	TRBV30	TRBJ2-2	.	TGTGCCTGGAGTTCCCCCCCGGTGCGAACGGAGCTGTTTTTT	CAWSSPPVRTELFF
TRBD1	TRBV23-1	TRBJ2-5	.	TGCGCCAGCAGTCATAGGTATGGGGAGACAGGGGGCCGGGAGACCCAGTACTTC	CASSHRYGETGGRETQYF
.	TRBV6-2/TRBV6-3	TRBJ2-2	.	TGTGCCAGCAGTTACCGGGACGGTAGCACCGGGGAGCTGTTTTTT	CASSYRDGSTGELFF
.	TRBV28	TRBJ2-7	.	TGTGCCAGCAGTTTAGGCAAGTACGAGCAGTACTTC	CASSLGKYEQYF
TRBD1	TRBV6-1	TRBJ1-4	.	TGTGCCAGCAGTGAAATGCGAGGGACAGGGGATGAAAAACTGTTTTTT	CASSEMRGTGDEKLFF
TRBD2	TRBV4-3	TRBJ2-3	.	TGCGCCAGCAGCCAAGATCGCCCCCAGCGGGGGGCAGATACGCAGTATTTT	CASSQDRPQRGADTQYF
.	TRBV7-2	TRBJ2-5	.	TGTGCCAGCAGCTCCCAAGGGACTTTGCAAGAGACCCAGTACTTC	CASSSQGTLQETQYF
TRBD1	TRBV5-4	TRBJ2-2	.	TGTGCCAGCAACTCCCGGACAGGGGTTCCCGGGGAGCTGTTTTTT	CASNSRTGVPGELFF
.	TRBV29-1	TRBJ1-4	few	TGCAGCATCAAAAGGGGTGAAAAACTGTTTTTT	CSIKRGEKLFF
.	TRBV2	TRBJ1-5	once	TGTGCCAGCAGTGAAGGCAGGGGTAACAATCAGCCCCAGCATTTT	CASSEGRGNNQPQHF
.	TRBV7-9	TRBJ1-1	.	TGTGCCAGCAGCAAAGTGAACACTGAAGCTTTCTTT	CASSKVNTEAFF
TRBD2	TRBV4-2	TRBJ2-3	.	TGTGCCAGCAGCCAAGAAGGGGGGACTAGCGGACACACAGATACGCAGTATTTT	CASSQEGGTSGHTDTQYF
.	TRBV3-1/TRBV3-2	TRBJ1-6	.	TGTGCCAGCAGCCAGGGAGGGGACCCCTATAATTCACCCCTCCACTTT	CASSQGGDPYNSPLHF
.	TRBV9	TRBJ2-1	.	TGTGCCAGCAGCGTTAGAGGGGTCGATGAGCAGTTCTTC	CASSVRGVDEQFF
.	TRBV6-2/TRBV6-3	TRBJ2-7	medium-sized	TGTGCCAGCAGTTACTCGGACACCTACGAGCAGTACTTC	CASSYSDTYEQYF
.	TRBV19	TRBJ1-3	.	TGTGCCAGTAGAAATGAACTCAACACCATATATTTT	CASRNELNTIYF
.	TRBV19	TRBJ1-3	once	TGTGCCACCACCGAGGGTTACTCTGGAAACACCATATATTTT	CATTEGYSGNTIYF
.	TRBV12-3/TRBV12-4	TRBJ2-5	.	TGTGCCAGCAGTAACTGGGGAGAGACCCAGTACTTC	CASSNWGETQYF
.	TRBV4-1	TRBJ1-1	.	TGCGCCAGCAGTCCTCAGATGAACACTGAAGCTTTCTTT	CASSPQMNTEAFF
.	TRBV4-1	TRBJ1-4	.	TGCGCCAGCAGCCACACCAGGGAAAAAAATGAAAAACTGTTTTTT	CASSHTREKNEKLFF
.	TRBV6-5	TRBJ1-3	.	TGTGCCAGCAGTTACTCGAAGGCCGACTCTGGAAACACCATATATTTT	CASSYSKADSGNTIYF
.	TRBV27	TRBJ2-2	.	TGTGCCAGCAGTTTATTGGCAGGGGTCGGCACCGGGGAGCTGTTTTTT	CASSLLAGVGTGELFF
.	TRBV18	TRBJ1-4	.	TGTGCCAGCTCACCACAACCGGGGGATAATGAAAAACTGTTTTTT	CASSPQPGDNEKLFF
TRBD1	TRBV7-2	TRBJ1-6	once	TGTGCCAGCAGCTTAGCGGGCAGGGGGAATAATTCACCCCTCCACTTT	CASSLAGRGNNSPLHF
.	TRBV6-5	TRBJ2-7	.	TGTGCCAGCACCCAAAAAGGGCCTAAGGCCTACGAGCAGTACTTC	CASTQKGPKAYEQYF
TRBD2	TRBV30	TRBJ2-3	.	TGTGCCTGGAGTGTAGTCCCCCCCCTAGCGGGCTCGAGCACAGATACGCAGTATTTT	CAWSVVPPLAGSSTDTQYF
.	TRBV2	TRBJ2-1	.	TGTGCCAGCAGTGAAGCGCTTAAGGGACGAGAGCAGTTCTTC	CASSEALKGREQFF